The entry that follows covers one T cell receptor beta chain sequence. Its antigen remains unknown. The repertoire was sequenced with immunoSEQ multiplex PCR; TCRdb's copy has only in-frame clones and lacks some. Of fewer than 600,000 clones listed, around 74% were seen once; the top ten hold roughly 13%. In unsorted samples, genomic DNA was obtained using approximately 100 million PBMCs. This specimen comes from a study of shared clonotypes between healthy human individuals. Study-level findings and limits: An anticipated effect of sequencing depth on clonotype sharing among donors was recognized.

The CDR3 is 13 residues long. Germline V gene data show CDR1 as MNHEY and CDR2 as SMNVEV (reference sequence). Trimming removed 3 bases from V and 0 bases from J, with 6 bases in between. The TCR was taken from a woman aged 40-49 years in good health. Some clones in this sample may be carry-over from other donors' samples. The rearrangement uses TRBV27 and TRBJ2-7; D unclear. Sequencing used PBMCs. As DNA, the CDR3 is TGTGCCAGCAGTTTTTCGAGCTCCTACGAGCAGTACTTC. This gives the protein CASSFSSSYEQYF.